The 24 T cell receptor beta chains in this list originate from one sample, sequenced in a study of cytomegalovirus exposure and HLA in healthy donors. Primers: 60 Vbeta forward and 13 Jbeta reverse. The table came from immunoSEQ multiplex PCR; TCRdb's copy has only in-frame clones and leaves some out. Among about 130,000 clones listed, 84% were seen once. The sequenced sample was PBMCs. These receptors were collected from a woman aged 18-29 years in good health and CMV-seropositive.

The V call is TRBV28, the J call TRBJ1-1, with no clear D. The germline gives CDR1 MDHEN, CDR2 SYDVKM. The CDR3 is made up of 14 amino acids. Trimming removed 3 bases from V and 4 bases from J, with 12 bases in between. The CDR3, as DNA: TGTGCCAGCAGTTTCGGGGAGAGAAGCACTGAAGCTTTCTTT. Translated: CASSFGERSTEAFF. Combining the CDR3 with reference TRBV28 and TRBJ1-1 gives the whole variable domain DVKVTQSSRYLVKRTGEKVFLECVQDMDHENMFWYRQDPGLGLRLIYFSYDVKMKEKGDIPEGYSVSREKKERFSLILESASTNQTSMYLCASSFGERSTEAFFGQGTRLTVV.

DNA for the CDR3: TGTGCCAGCAGCCAAGATCGCTTTCAGGGACTAGCGGGAGCCGGGGGCACAGATACGCAGTATTTT. It yields the protein CASSQDRFQGLAGAGGTDTQYF. The chain couples TRBV4-2 to TRBJ2-3, with TRBD2 matching 14 bases. Losses at the gene ends were 0 bases for V and 1 base for J; bases not matched to a gene: 15. Germline loops: CDR1 LGHNA, CDR2 YNFKEQ. This CDR3 comprises 22 residues.

This chain uses TRBV15 with TRBJ1-1; 8 nucleotides line up with TRBD1. CDR3 length equals 17 residues. V was clipped by 0 bases and J by 0 bases; unmatched bases: 6. CDR1 is LNHNV, CDR2 YYDKDF, per germline (reference sequence). CDR3 residues: CATSRELLQGVNTEAFF. CDR3 coding DNA: TGTGCCACCAGCAGAGAGCTCCTACAGGGGGTGAACACTGAAGCTTTCTTT.

This chain links TRBV6-6 with TRBJ1-2, with 9 bases lining up with TRBD1. J gave up 4 bases and V 7 bases, and 7 bases lay outside the gene matches. CDR1 and CDR2 from the germline V gene are MNHNY and SVGAGI (reference sequence). CDR3 length: 14 amino acids. The CDR3 loop is CASMDRDRVYGYTF. Written as DNA, the CDR3 is TGTGCCAGCATGGACCGGGACAGGGTCTATGGCTACACCTTC.

V is TRBV29-1 and J is TRBJ2-1; D call uncertain. CDR3 size: 13 residues. Germline values: CDR1 SQVTM, CDR2 ANQGSEA. Trimming stripped 7 bases from V and 3 bases from J, with 13 bases between. CDR3 nucleotide sequence: TGCAGCGCCCAAAGCCTATACTACAATGAGCAGTTCTTC. Its translation is CSAQSLYYNEQFF.

This clone came up once. The rearrangement links TRBV11-2 to TRBJ2-1, with 9 positions matching TRBD2. Germline lookup yields CDR1 SGHAT and CDR2 FQNNGV. The V and J ends lost 5 bases and 2 bases, in that order; junction bases with no gene match: 4. CDR3 size: 15 residues. The CDR3 DNA reads TGTGCCAGCAGCCGAAGCGGGGGGCCCTACAATGAGCAGTTCTTC. Residues: CASSRSGGPYNEQFF.

The chain employs TRBV6-5 and TRBJ2-1, with 11 bases matching TRBD2. CDR1 and CDR2 (germline): MNHEY, SVGAGI. This CDR3 has 14 residues. J was trimmed by 6 bases and V by 5 bases; bases with no gene match: 3. The CDR3 DNA is TGTGCCAGCAGTCGACTAGCGGGGAGCAATGAGCAGTTCTTC. It is translated as CASSRLAGSNEQFF.

The J gene is TRBJ1-1, the V gene TRBV11-1, with TRBD1 matching over 8 bases. CDR1 and CDR2 from the germline V gene are SGHAT and FQDESV (reference sequence). The CDR3 spans 13 residues. The trim removed 10 bases at V and 6 bases at J, leaving 10 bases unmatched. CDR3 DNA sequence: TGTGCCACACTGGGACAGGACGATCCTGAAGCTTTCTTT. Protein sequence: CATLGQDDPEAFF. The full variable domain, rest sourced from reference TRBV11-1 and TRBJ1-1, is EAEVAQSPRYKITEKSQAVAFWCDPISGHATLYWYRQILGQGPELLVQFQDESVVDDSQLPKDRFSAERLKGVDSTLKIQPAELGDSAMYLCATLGQDDPEAFFGQGTRLTVV.

The CDR3 bases are TGTGCCTGGGATGATAGTGGGCTTGGAGAGACCCAGTACTTC. Amino acid sequence: CAWDDSGLGETQYF. The rearrangement joins TRBV30 to TRBJ2-5; D unresolved. Germline values: CDR1 GTSNPN, CDR2 SVGIG (reference sequence). The CDR3 contains 14 residues. Between the trimmed V and J ends, which lost 5 bases and 4 bases, there was a span of 17 bases.

This clone was seen once. V usage is TRBV14 and J usage is TRBJ1-1; D remains ambiguous. CDR1 and CDR2 (germline): SGHDN, FVKESK. The CDR3 covers 13 residues. V lost 2 bases and J 12 bases, leaving 16 bases between the germline ends. The CDR3 DNA is TGTGCCAGCAGCCAACTCGTCCAATCAGGCTCTTTCTTT. Translated: CASSQLVQSGSFF. Combining the CDR3 with reference TRBV14 and TRBJ1-1 gives the whole variable domain EAGVTQFPSHSVIEKGQTVTLRCDPISGHDNLYWYRRVMGKEIKFLLHFVKESKQDESGMPNNRFLAERTGGTYSTLKVQPAELEDSGVYFCASSQLVQSGSFFGQGTRLTVV.

V and J are TRBV30 and TRBJ2-7; no reliable D call. The V gene's germline CDR1 is GTSNPN and CDR2 SVGIG (reference sequence). The V and J ends lost 0 bases and 3 bases respectively, with 9 bases between them. CDR3 length equals 13 residues. The CDR3 sequence is CAWSVTAIYEQYF. DNA for the CDR3: TGTGCCTGGAGTGTAACAGCAATCTACGAGCAGTACTTC.

This rearrangement joins TRBV9 to TRBJ2-2; D possibly corresponds to TRBD1 (5 bases). V was cut by 4 bases and J by 4 bases, with 17 bases left in between. There are 16 residues in the CDR3. The germline V gene encodes CDR1 SGDLS and CDR2 YYNGEE. The CDR3 DNA reads TGTGCCAGCAGCCTCGGGTCTCAGGGCGGCACCGGGGAGCTGTTTTTT. This codes for CASSLGSQGGTGELFF.

The chain carries TRBV7-2 and TRBJ2-3; 9 bases line up with TRBD2. Germline CDR1 SGHTA, CDR2 FQGNSA. V shed 6 bases, J shed 8 bases, and the junction held 9 bases outside the gene matches. This CDR3 contains 14 residues. This CDR3 reads CASRPGLAIVTQYF. CDR3 bases: TGTGCCAGCAGGCCGGGACTAGCAATTGTTACGCAGTATTTT.

The chain couples TRBV28 to TRBJ1-2; maybe TRBD1 (6 bases). This CDR3 contains 12 residues. The V end lost 6 bases, the J end lost 4 bases, and 9 bases lay between the germline ends. From germline, CDR1 is MDHEN and CDR2 SYDVKM. The DNA for the CDR3 is TGTGCCAGCAGCGACAGGTCCTATGGCTACACCTTC. This translates into CASSDRSYGYTF.

In this sample, this clone turned up a few times. J is TRBJ2-5 and V is TRBV11-2, with TRBD2 identical over 8 bases. The junction had 9 bases not matched to a gene; V was cut back by 2 bases and J by 4 bases. CDR3 size: 16 residues. Looked up from germline, CDR1 is SGHAT and CDR2 is FQNNGV. The DNA of the CDR3 is TGTGCCAGCAGCTTAAGTCGGGCGGGGGGCACAGAGACCCAGTACTTC. Translation gives CASSLSRAGGTETQYF.

The gene calls are TRBV4-1 and TRBJ1-1; D remains ambiguous. CDR3 length: 14 residues. Deletions cut 3 bases from V and 2 bases from J, with 10 bases between. Germline values: CDR1 MGHRA, CDR2 YSYEKL. The CDR3: CASSQTRGNTEAFF. The DNA for the CDR3 is TGCGCCAGCAGCCAGACCAGAGGAAACACTGAAGCTTTCTTT.

The chain links TRBV19 to TRBJ2-2; D perhaps matches TRBD1 (6 bases). The length of the CDR3 is 15 residues. Looked up from germline, CDR1 is LNHDA and CDR2 is SQIVND (reference sequence). V was clipped by 6 bases and J by 1 base, with 12 bases between them. Written as DNA, the CDR3 is TGTGCCAGTAGGACGGCGGACAGGAACACCGGGGAGCTGTTTTTT. Amino acid sequence: CASRTADRNTGELFF.

The chain couples TRBV5-8 to TRBJ2-3, with unresolved D. The CDR3 has 18 amino acids. V was trimmed by 0 bases and J by 1 base, leaving 18 bases between them. Per germline, CDR1 SGHTS and CDR2 YDEGEE. CDR3 in amino acids: CASSLADDNRFRTDTQYF. The CDR3 coding sequence is TGTGCCAGCAGCTTGGCCGATGACAATAGGTTCCGCACAGATACGCAGTATTTT. Filled out from reference TRBV5-8 and TRBJ2-3, the complete variable domain reads EAGVTQSPTHLIKTRGQQATLRCSPISGHTSVYWYQQALGLGLQFLLWYDEGEERNRGNFPPRFSGRQFPNYSSELNVNALELEDSALYLCASSLADDNRFRTDTQYFGPGTRLTVL.

This clone was counted once. This chain links TRBV5-4 with TRBJ2-3; D might be TRBD1 (6 bases). Deletions cut 0 bases from V and 5 bases from J, with 10 bases between. Germline V gene data show CDR1 as SGHNT and CDR2 as YYREEE (reference sequence). The CDR3 spans 14 residues. The CDR3 here is CASSLGTAGDTQYF. CDR3 DNA sequence: TGTGCCAGCAGCTTGGGGACAGCAGGAGATACGCAGTATTTT.

This chain uses TRBV6-5 with TRBJ2-5; D remains ambiguous. The CDR3 totals 15 residues. Germline loops: CDR1 MNHEY, CDR2 SVGAGI. Trimming removed 5 bases at V and 4 bases at J, with 17 bases between. CDR3 loop: CASSPSGFDGETQYF. The CDR3 DNA follows: TGTGCCAGCAGTCCCTCGGGTTTCGATGGAGAGACCCAGTACTTC.

The chain has TRBV9 and TRBJ2-5; 9 positions match TRBD1. The junction had 5 bases not matched to a gene; V was cut back by 1 base and J by 4 bases. Germline V gives CDR1 SGDLS, CDR2 YYNGEE. This CDR3 region has 15 residues. As DNA, the CDR3 is TGTGCCAGCAGCGTACTGGGACAGGGTGGAGAGACCCAGTACTTC. Residues: CASSVLGQGGETQYF.

The chain uses TRBV2 and TRBJ2-1; 8 bases align to TRBD1. Germline values: CDR1 SNHLY, CDR2 FYNNEI. Trimming cost V 8 bases and J 8 bases; bases outside gene matches: 8. This CDR3 spans 13 amino acids. CDR3 nucleotides: TGTGCCAGCTCCCAGGGGACAGGCGATGAGCAGTTCTTC. This encodes CASSQGTGDEQFF.

The chain is built from TRBV25-1 and TRBJ1-5; a possible D gene is TRBD1 (5 bases). Trimming stripped 3 bases from V and 1 base from J, with 16 bases between. This CDR3 has 17 amino acids. Germline CDR1 and CDR2: MGHDK and SYGVNS. The CDR3 region has the DNA TGTGCCAGCAGTGATTCGGGACTGGGAGGAAGCAATCAGCCCCAGCATTTT. Amino acid sequence: CASSDSGLGGSNQPQHF.

This chain joins TRBV25-1 and TRBJ1-5; tentative D call: TRBD1 (6 bases). Trimming pared 4 bases from V and 9 bases from J, leaving 19 bases between. CDR1 MGHDK and CDR2 SYGVNS come from the germline V gene. This CDR3 has 15 amino acids. CDR3 DNA sequence: TGTGCCAGCAGTGTGGGTGGGGGGGCCCGCGGGCCCCAGCATTTT. This sequence encodes CASSVGGGARGPQHF.